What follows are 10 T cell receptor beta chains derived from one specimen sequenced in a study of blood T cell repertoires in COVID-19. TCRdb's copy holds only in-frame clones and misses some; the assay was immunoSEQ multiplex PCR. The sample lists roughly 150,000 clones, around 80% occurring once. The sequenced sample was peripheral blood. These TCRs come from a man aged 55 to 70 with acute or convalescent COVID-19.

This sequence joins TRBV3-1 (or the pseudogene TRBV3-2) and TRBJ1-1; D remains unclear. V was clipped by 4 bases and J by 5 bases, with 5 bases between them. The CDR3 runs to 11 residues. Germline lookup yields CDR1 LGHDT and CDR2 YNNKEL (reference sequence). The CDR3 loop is CASSRGTEAFF. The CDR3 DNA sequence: TGTGCCAGCAGCCGAGGGACTGAAGCTTTCTTT.

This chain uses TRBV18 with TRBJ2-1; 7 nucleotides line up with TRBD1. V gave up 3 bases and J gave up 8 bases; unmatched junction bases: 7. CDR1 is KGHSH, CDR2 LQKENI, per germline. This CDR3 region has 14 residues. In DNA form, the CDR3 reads TGTGCCAGCTCACCCTGGAAGGGGGCGCATGAGCAGTTCTTC. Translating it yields CASSPWKGAHEQFF.

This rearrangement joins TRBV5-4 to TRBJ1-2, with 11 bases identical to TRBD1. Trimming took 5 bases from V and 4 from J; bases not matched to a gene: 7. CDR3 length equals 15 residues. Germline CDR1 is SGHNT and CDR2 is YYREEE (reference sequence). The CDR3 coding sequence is TGTGCCAGCAGTTCTATCGGGACAGGGGGCTATGGCTACACCTTC. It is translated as CASSSIGTGGYGYTF.

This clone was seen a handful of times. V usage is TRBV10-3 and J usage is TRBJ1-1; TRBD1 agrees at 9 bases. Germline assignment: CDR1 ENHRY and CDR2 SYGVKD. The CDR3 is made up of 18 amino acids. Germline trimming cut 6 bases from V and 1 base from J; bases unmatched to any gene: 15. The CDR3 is CAISPGGGQGWANTEAFF. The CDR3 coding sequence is TGTGCCATCAGCCCAGGAGGGGGACAGGGTTGGGCGAACACTGAAGCTTTCTTT.

This CDR3 is CASSRQGPYEQYF. The DNA of the CDR3 is TGTGCCAGCTCCCGACAGGGCCCCTACGAGCAGTACTTC. The chain combines TRBV18 with TRBJ2-7, with 7 bases lining up with TRBD1. In germline, CDR1 is KGHSH, CDR2 LQKENI. J gave up 2 bases and V 6 bases, and 4 bases lay outside the gene matches. The CDR3 has 13 residues. Full variable domain (missing parts from reference TRBV18 and TRBJ2-7): NAGVMQNPRHLVRRRGQEARLRCSPMKGHSHVYWYRQLPEEGLKFMVYLQKENIIDESGMPKERFSAEFPKEGPSILRIQQVVRGDSAAYFCASSRQGPYEQYFGPGTRLTVT.

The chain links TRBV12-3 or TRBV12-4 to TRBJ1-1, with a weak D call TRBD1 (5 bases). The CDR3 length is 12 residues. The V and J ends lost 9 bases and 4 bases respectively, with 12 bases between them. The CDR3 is CASQKGFTEAFF. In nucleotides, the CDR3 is TGTGCCAGTCAAAAGGGGTTCACTGAAGCTTTCTTT.

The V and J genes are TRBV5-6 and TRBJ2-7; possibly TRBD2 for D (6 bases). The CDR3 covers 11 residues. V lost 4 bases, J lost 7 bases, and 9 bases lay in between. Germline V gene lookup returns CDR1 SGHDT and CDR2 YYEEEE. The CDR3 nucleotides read TGTGCCAGCAGCCTGGAGGGGGAGCAGTACTTC. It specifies CASSLEGEQYF.

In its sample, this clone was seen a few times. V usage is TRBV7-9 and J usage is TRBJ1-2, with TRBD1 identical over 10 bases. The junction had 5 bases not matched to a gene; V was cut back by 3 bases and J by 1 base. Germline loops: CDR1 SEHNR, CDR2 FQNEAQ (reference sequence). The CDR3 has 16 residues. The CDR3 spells CASSLGQGIGNYGYTF. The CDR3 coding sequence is TGTGCCAGCAGCTTGGGACAGGGGATCGGTAACTATGGCTACACCTTC.

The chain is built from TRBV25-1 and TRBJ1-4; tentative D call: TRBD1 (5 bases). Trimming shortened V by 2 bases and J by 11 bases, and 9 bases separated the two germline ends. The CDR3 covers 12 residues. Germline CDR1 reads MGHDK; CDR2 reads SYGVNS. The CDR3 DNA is TGTGCCAGCAGTGAACAGGGAGGGAAACTGTTTTTT. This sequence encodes CASSEQGGKLFF. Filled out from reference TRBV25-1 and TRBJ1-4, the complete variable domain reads EADIYQTPRYLVIGTGKKITLECSQTMGHDKMYWYQQDPGMELHLIHYSYGVNSTEKGDLSSESTVSRIRTEHFPLTLESARPSHTSQYLCASSEQGGKLFFGSGTQLSVL.

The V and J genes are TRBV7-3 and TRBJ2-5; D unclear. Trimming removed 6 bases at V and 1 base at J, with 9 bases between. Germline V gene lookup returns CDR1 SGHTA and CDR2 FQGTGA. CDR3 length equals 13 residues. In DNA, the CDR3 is TGTGCCAGCAGTTCGAGGTCCCAAGAGACCCAGTACTTC. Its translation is CASSSRSQETQYF.